The subject of this entry is one T cell receptor beta chain. At one of its ends the junction is not consistent with the germline gene, which may arise from a read error. Sequenced by immunoSEQ multiplex PCR; TCRdb stores in-frame clones only, minus some. The sample holds 150,000 to 200,000 clones; 79% are singletons and the top ten take roughly 8%. The data were obtained in a study of blood T cell repertoires in COVID-19. The CDR3 runs to 11 residues. Germline assignment: CDR1 SGHTS and CDR2 YDEGEE. The chain recombines TRBV5-8 with TRBJ2-3; no firm D call. The source of this sequence is a woman aged 60-70 years with COVID-19, enrolled during active disease. The source material was peripheral blood. CDR3 DNA: TGTGCCAGCAGCTTGAACCCCCCCTCGGATTTT. Protein: CASSLNPPSDF.